This T cell receptor beta chain was obtained from a study of T cells after somatic rescue of genetic block (TCRdb year 2020). In terms of the full investigation: What the study looked at was long-term robustness, specifically in a T-cell system that came about through somatic rescue of a genetic block in T-cell development.

Turning to this clone: Its binding antigen is unknown. No per-base quality is available; no much larger clone lies one base away.

The library came from the immunoSEQ multiplex PCR assay. In TCRdb, the immuneACCESS table is reduced to in-frame sequences with V and J assigned. These tables do not hold every clone; where another copy was compared, an unresolved V gene accounts for under half, and the others remain unexplained. Across this sample there are about 110,000 clones, with around nine tenths seen only once. The ten biggest clones cover roughly 1.4% of the sample. CDR1 SGHTA and CDR2 FQGNSA were looked up in the germline V gene. Trimming removed 1 base from V and 4 bases from J; the gene matches leave 1 base unexplained. From the cysteine up to the phenylalanine, the CDR3 has a length of 14 residues. Only the CDR3 DNA stays, 42 bases, in frame from base 1.

The specimen sequenced was peripheral blood mononuclear cells (PBMCs). The V and J segments used are TRBV7-2 and TRBJ2-5, and 9 junction bases match TRBD1. The receptor was isolated from a woman in her late teens or twenties. The CDR3 region reads CASSLDRGRETQYF. The bases are TGTGCCAGCAGCTTAGACAGGGGGCGAGAGACCCAGTACTTC.